This T cell receptor (beta chain) came from a study of T cells in Graves' hyperthyroidism and ophthalmopathy. Germline loops: CDR1 ENHRY, CDR2 SYGVKD. The ends were cut back, 5 bases at V and 2 bases at J, with 15 bases in the middle. The CDR3 consists of 15 residues. RNA transcripts served as the template for amplifying TCR beta CDR3 regions. The primer set for the first-round RT-PCR of the TCR CDR3 was HTBI. TCRdb ran MiXCR on the multiplex PCR reads and lists one entry per CDR3 protein. Among hundreds of thousands of distinct CDR3 sequences listed, approximately 15% were seen once. This clonotype has a handful of counts.

This sequence originates from a woman aged 18-35 years with Graves' hyperthyroidism that later progressed to Graves' ophthalmopathy. Sequenced sample: blood. V gene TRBV10-3 combines with J gene TRBJ1-2, with D possibly matching TRBD1 (6 bases). CDR3 bases: TGTGCCATCAGTATTGGACAGACAGGAAACTATGGCTACACCTTC. This sequence encodes CAISIGQTGNYGYTF.